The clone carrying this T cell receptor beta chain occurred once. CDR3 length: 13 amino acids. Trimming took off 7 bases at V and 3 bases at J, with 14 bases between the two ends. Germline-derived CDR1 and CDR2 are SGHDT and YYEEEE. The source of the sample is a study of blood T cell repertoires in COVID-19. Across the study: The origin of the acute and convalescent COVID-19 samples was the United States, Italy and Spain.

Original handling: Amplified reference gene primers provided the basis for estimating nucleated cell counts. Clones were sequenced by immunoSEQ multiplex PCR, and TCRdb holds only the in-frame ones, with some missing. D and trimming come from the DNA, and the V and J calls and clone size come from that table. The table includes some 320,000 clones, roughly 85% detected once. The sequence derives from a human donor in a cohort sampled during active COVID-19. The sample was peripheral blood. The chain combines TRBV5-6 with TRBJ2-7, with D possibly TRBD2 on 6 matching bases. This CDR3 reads CASQLGGVYEQYF. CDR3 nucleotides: TGTGCCAGCCAGTTAGGAGGGGTCTACGAGCAGTACTTC.